Reported below is one TCR beta chain. These data come from a study of blood T cell repertoires in COVID-19. Study context: Sources were T cells, B-cell-depleted T cells, or PBMCs; the material itself was cDNA or gDNA.

Adults between roughly 18 and 95 years of age took part from about two dozen US areas. Cohorts were determined from participant-reported clinical history. Per the original methods: Nucleated cell counts were estimated from reference gene primer amplification. Here immunoSEQ multiplex PCR was the method, and the copy in TCRdb shows in-frame clones only, minus some. V and J calls and clone size are given by that table; D and trimming were obtained from the DNA. In the table there are 500,000 or so clones, around 87% of which are singletons. Germline V gene sequence: CDR1 SGDLS, CDR2 YYNGEE. CDR3 length equals 20 residues. The V and J ends lost 4 bases and 4 bases, in that order; junction bases with no gene match: 16.

The TCR comes from a woman aged 18-29 years who had recovered from COVID-19. V gene TRBV9 combines with J gene TRBJ2-2; 13 bases match TRBD2. Specimen: PBMCs or T cells enriched from blood (not recorded which). The CDR3 sequence is CASSPGPGTSGAMITGELFF. CDR3 nucleotide sequence: TGTGCCAGCAGCCCTGGGCCCGGGACTAGCGGGGCCATGATCACCGGGGAGCTGTTTTTT. Using reference TRBV9 and TRBJ2-2 for the parts outside the CDR3, the full variable domain is DSGVTQTPKHLITATGQRVTLRCSPRSGDLSVYWYQQSLDQGLQFLIQYYNGEERAKGNILERFSAQQFPDLHSELNLSSLELGDSALYFCASSPGPGTSGAMITGELFFGEGSRLTVL.